The 29 T cell receptor beta chains listed next were all sequenced from one sample in a study of shared clonotypes between healthy human individuals. Only in-frame clones appear in the TCRdb table, and some are missing; sequencing was by immunoSEQ multiplex PCR. This table has 950,000 to 1,300,000 clones, around 75% appearing once. The sequencing sample was made of memory CD4+ T cells sorted from blood. Subset indicated: CD45RA-negative fraction. The receptor source for this set is a man aged 18-30 years in good health.

V usage is TRBV6-4 and J usage is TRBJ1-1, with TRBD1 matching 11 bases. The CDR3 has 14 residues. Trimming at V came to 6 bases and at J to 2 bases, leaving 2 bases not matched to a gene. Germline V CDR1 and CDR2: MRHNA, SNTAGT. The CDR3 DNA follows: TGTGCCAGCAGCCGGACAGGGGGCAACACTGAAGCTTTCTTT. Its protein product is CASSRTGGNTEAFF.

This chain uses TRBV6-1 with TRBJ2-3; the match to TRBD2 covers 10 bases. V lost 6 bases to trimming and J lost 0 bases; unmatched junction nucleotides: 3. The CDR3 covers 15 residues. Germline CDR1 reads MNHNS; CDR2 reads SASEGT. The CDR3 region has the DNA TGTGCCAGCAGCGGAGCGGGGGGGAGCACAGATACGCAGTATTTT. Protein product: CASSGAGGSTDTQYF.

V usage is TRBV30 and J usage is TRBJ2-7, with 10 bases aligning to TRBD2. The CDR3 sequence is 14 residues long. J was trimmed by 7 bases and V by 0 bases; bases with no gene match: 6. The germline V gene has CDR1 GTSNPN and CDR2 SVGIG (reference sequence). CDR3 sequence: CAWSVILAGVEQYF. The CDR3 DNA is TGTGCCTGGAGTGTAATCCTAGCGGGAGTGGAGCAGTACTTC.

The genes are TRBV6-6 and TRBJ1-6; D unclear. CDR1 and CDR2 (germline): MNHNY, SVGAGI (reference sequence). This CDR3 spans 15 amino acids. V was cut by 6 bases and J by 8 bases, with 17 bases left in between. The CDR3 coding sequence is TGTGCCAGCAGCCCGTGGGTTGACGAAGATTCACCCCTCCACTTT. The encoded protein is CASSPWVDEDSPLHF.

This clone appeared a few times. V and J are TRBV19 and TRBJ2-7; D uncertain. The V gene lost 8 bases and the J gene lost 2 bases, with 16 bases spanning the gap. Germline loops: CDR1 LNHDA, CDR2 SQIVND (reference sequence). The CDR3 length is 14 residues. The chain's CDR3 is CASAPLDRTYEQYF. For the CDR3, the DNA is TGTGCCAGTGCACCCCTCGACCGCACCTACGAGCAGTACTTC.

The chain is built from TRBV5-1 and TRBJ2-7; 8 positions match TRBD1. Losses at the gene ends were 4 bases for V and 2 bases for J; bases not matched to a gene: 2. The length of the CDR3 is 13 residues. The germline CDR1 and CDR2 sequences are SGHRS and YFSETQ. The CDR3 region has the DNA TGCGCCAGCAGCAAGGGACAGGCCTACGAGCAGTACTTC. Translation gives CASSKGQAYEQYF.

The chain is built from TRBV11-3 and TRBJ2-3; D unclear. Germline V gene lookup returns CDR1 SGHNT and CDR2 YENEEA. V was shortened by 5 bases and J by 6 bases, with 9 bases between the two germline ends. This CDR3 comprises 12 residues. The CDR3: CASSLVGDTQYF. The DNA of the CDR3 is TGTGCCAGCAGCCTAGTGGGGGATACGCAGTATTTT.

This clone is categorized as medium-sized. This chain connects TRBV7-9 to TRBJ2-7, with D possibly TRBD2 on 5 matching bases. The CDR3 is 13 amino acids. The germline CDR1 and CDR2 sequences are SEHNR and FQNEAQ (reference sequence). V lost 7 bases to trimming and J lost 7 bases, with 17 bases between them. CDR3 protein: CASTRGEGKEQYF. CDR3 bases: TGTGCCAGCACCCGGGGTGAAGGGAAAGAGCAGTACTTC.

A few counts support this clone. The gene calls are TRBV20-1 and TRBJ2-1; D is ambiguous. CDR1 is DFQATT and CDR2 is SNEGSKA in the germline V gene (reference sequence). There are 10 residues in the CDR3. Trimming took off 3 bases at V and 8 bases at J, with 5 bases between the two ends. CDR3 protein: CSASSHEQFF. The CDR3 DNA follows: TGCAGTGCTAGTTCGCATGAGCAGTTCTTC.

This chain links TRBV5-1 with TRBJ1-1, with D hard to call. Germline V CDR1 and CDR2: SGHRS, YFSETQ. The CDR3 extends over 15 amino acids. V was pared by 4 bases and J by 0 bases, with 13 bases between. The CDR3 here is CASSPGSGLNTEAFF. In nucleotides, the CDR3 is TGCGCCAGCAGCCCCGGGAGCGGGCTGAACACTGAAGCTTTCTTT.

This clone was seen only a few times. The J gene is TRBJ1-1, the V gene TRBV30, with a possible D match to TRBD1 (6 bases). The germline CDR1 and CDR2 sequences are GTSNPN and SVGIG (reference sequence). The CDR3 spans 13 residues. Trimming removed 5 bases from V and 2 bases from J, with 12 bases in between. DNA of the CDR3: TGTGCCTGGGCCCTAGGGACAAACACTGAAGCTTTCTTT. Encoded protein: CAWALGTNTEAFF.

The chain couples TRBV7-8 to TRBJ1-1, with D uncertain. The V end lost 5 bases, the J end lost 2 bases, and 15 bases lay between the germline ends. The CDR3 sequence is 15 residues long. Germline values: CDR1 SGHVS, CDR2 FQNEAQ. The CDR3 DNA follows: TGTGCCAGCAGCCCCGGGTCGCGGGAAAACACTGAAGCTTTCTTT. Protein product: CASSPGSRENTEAFF.

V and J are TRBV7-8 and TRBJ2-1, with 15 positions matching TRBD2. V trimming: 5 bases; J trimming: 4 bases; junction bases outside the gene matches: 9. Germline lookup yields CDR1 SGHVS and CDR2 FQNEAQ. CDR3 length: 18 amino acids. Written as DNA, the CDR3 is TGTGCCAGCAGCCCCGGGACTAGCGGGAGGAAAGGATACAATGAGCAGTTCTTC. Its translation: CASSPGTSGRKGYNEQFF.

The chain is built from TRBV5-1 and TRBJ2-3, with D possibly matching TRBD2 (6 bases). Germline V CDR1 and CDR2: SGHRS, YFSETQ. This CDR3 is built from 13 residues. The V end was cut by 6 bases, the J end by 0 bases, with 8 bases between. The CDR3 region is CASMEGSTDTQYF. CDR3 bases: TGCGCCAGCATGGAGGGGAGCACAGATACGCAGTATTTT.

The J gene is TRBJ1-6, the V gene TRBV4-1; no reliable D call. The V end was cut by 6 bases, the J end by 8 bases, with 11 bases between. This CDR3 has 13 residues. In germline, CDR1 is MGHRA, CDR2 YSYEKL. CDR3: CASRGYRDSPLHF. The CDR3 DNA reads as TGCGCCAGCAGAGGATATCGAGATTCACCCCTCCACTTT.

The chain links TRBV28 to TRBJ1-5; 9 positions agree with TRBD1. J gave up 4 bases and V 7 bases, and 5 bases lay outside the gene matches. The CDR3 loop spans 14 amino acids. The V gene's germline CDR1 is MDHEN and CDR2 SYDVKM. The chain's CDR3 is CASTVDRGNQPQHF. CDR3 DNA sequence: TGTGCCAGCACCGTAGACAGGGGGAATCAGCCCCAGCATTTT.

V is TRBV21-1 and J is TRBJ1-5; the table's D call, TRBD1, was not checked against the DNA. TRBV21-1 represents a pseudogene. CDR3 length: 16 amino acids. CDR3 DNA sequence: TGTGCCAGCAGCAAGGGACAGTTCCTTAGCAATCAGCCCCAGCATTTT. Translated, it gives CASSKGQFLSNQPQHF.

The table lists this clone with many counts. The chain joins TRBV7-8 to TRBJ1-6, with D unresolved. The CDR3 has 16 residues. Trimming pared 6 bases from V and 10 bases from J, leaving 22 bases between. CDR1 and CDR2 from the germline V gene are SGHVS and FQNEAQ. CDR3 region: CASRANRTRRSSPLHF. DNA of the CDR3: TGTGCCAGCAGGGCGAATAGGACCCGTCGGAGCTCACCCCTCCACTTT.

The rearrangement uses TRBV4-1 and TRBJ2-7, with D possibly being TRBD1 (6 bases). Trimming shortened V by 3 bases and J by 3 bases, and 15 bases separated the two germline ends. This CDR3 region has 15 residues. Germline V lookup: CDR1 MGHRA, CDR2 YSYEKL. CDR3 sequence (DNA): TGCGCCAGCAGCCAGTTACCGACAGGTTACTACGAGCAGTACTTC. Translation gives CASSQLPTGYYEQYF.

The V call is TRBV9, the J call TRBJ1-2; 8 bases align to TRBD1. Germline V CDR1 and CDR2: SGDLS, YYNGEE. This CDR3 comprises 14 residues. J was trimmed by 10 bases and V by 1 base; bases with no gene match: 9. The CDR3 spells CASSVLNRGDPYTF. CDR3 nucleotide sequence: TGTGCCAGCAGCGTACTGAACAGGGGGGACCCCTACACCTTC. Supplemented by reference TRBV9 and TRBJ1-2, the full variable domain reads DSGVTQTPKHLITATGQRVTLRCSPRSGDLSVYWYQQSLDQGLQFLIQYYNGEERAKGNILERFSAQQFPDLHSELNLSSLELGDSALYFCASSVLNRGDPYTFGSGTRLTVV.

The chain combines TRBV5-1 with TRBJ2-3; a weak D match, TRBD2 (5 bases). V dropped 1 base and J dropped 8 bases, with 17 bases sitting between them. The CDR3 loop spans 15 amino acids. Germline CDR1 and CDR2: SGHRS and YFSETQ. The CDR3: CASSLMRQEEGTQYF. Here the CDR3 DNA reads TGCGCCAGCAGCTTGATGCGGCAGGAAGAGGGTACGCAGTATTTT.

The chain employs TRBV19 and TRBJ1-3, with no clear D. V lost 2 bases and J lost 0, with 5 bases in between. Germline V gives CDR1 LNHDA, CDR2 SQIVND (reference sequence). The CDR3 runs to 14 residues. The CDR3 loop reads CASSIPLSGNTIYF. The CDR3 coding sequence is TGTGCCAGTAGTATACCGCTCTCTGGAAACACCATATATTTT.

CDR3 nucleotides: TGCGCCAGCGCGAACACGCCGGGGGAGACCCAGTACTTC. The encoded protein is CASANTPGETQYF. This chain links TRBV5-1 with TRBJ2-5; D possibly corresponds to TRBD2 (5 bases). Looked up from germline, CDR1 is SGHRS and CDR2 is YFSETQ. V shed 7 bases and J shed 5 bases, with 15 bases lying between them. This CDR3 contains 13 residues.

A few counts support this clone. The rearrangement joins TRBV15 to TRBJ1-2; D is uncertain. The V gene's germline CDR1 is LNHNV and CDR2 YYDKDF (reference sequence). The CDR3 has 13 residues. V was trimmed by 0 bases and J by 4 bases, leaving 6 bases between them. The CDR3 nucleotides are TGTGCCACCAGCAGAGATAGGACCTATGGCTACACCTTC. Translated, it gives CATSRDRTYGYTF.

The V and J genes are TRBV19 and TRBJ2-4; TRBD2 is a possible D gene (6 bases). This CDR3 region has 18 residues. Germline CDR1 is LNHDA and CDR2 is SQIVND (reference sequence). V shed 4 bases and J shed 3 bases, with 22 bases lying between them. This chain's CDR3 is CASSNWDSWSSVKNIQYF. CDR3 bases: TGTGCCAGTAGTAACTGGGACTCCTGGAGCTCTGTCAAAAACATTCAGTACTTC.

J is TRBJ1-1 and V is TRBV5-1; possible D gene TRBD1, 6 bases. CDR1 and CDR2 from the germline V gene are SGHRS and YFSETQ. V lost 5 bases to trimming and J lost 1 base, with 12 bases between them. The CDR3 consists of 14 residues. The CDR3 region is CASREPGQNTEAFF. In DNA, the CDR3 is TGCGCCAGCAGGGAACCGGGACAGAACACTGAAGCTTTCTTT.

A few counts support this clone. This chain joins TRBV28 and TRBJ1-5, with a tentative D call TRBD1 (6 bases). This CDR3 is 16 amino acids long. The V end lost 8 bases, the J end lost 2 bases, and 19 bases lay between the germline ends. Germline loops: CDR1 MDHEN, CDR2 SYDVKM. DNA for the CDR3: TGTGCCAGCCTCGGGGGAGGGGGTAATGGCAATCAGCCCCAGCATTTT. Its translation is CASLGGGGNGNQPQHF.

The chain employs TRBV9 and TRBJ2-1; D is undetermined. Trimming removed 0 bases from V and 8 bases from J, with 12 bases in between. CDR1 and CDR2 (germline): SGDLS, YYNGEE. This CDR3 has 14 residues. CDR3 coding DNA: TGTGCCAGCAGCGTAGCTGGAAGGGCCCATGAGCAGTTCTTC. Translated: CASSVAGRAHEQFF.

This clone was found a few times. This rearrangement joins TRBV6-1 to TRBJ1-1; D is possibly TRBD1 (6 bases). V was shortened by 0 bases and J by 5 bases, with 13 bases between the two germline ends. CDR1 is MNHNS and CDR2 is SASEGT in the germline V gene. This CDR3 has 15 amino acids. CDR3 sequence (DNA): TGTGCCAGCAGTGAAGCGAGGGGGGCGAGAACTGAAGCTTTCTTT. Translating gives CASSEARGARTEAFF.